Included here is one T cell receptor (beta chain) sequence, with context. What it recognizes is unknown. This specimen comes from a study of cytomegalovirus exposure and HLA in healthy donors. Findings and limits, study-wide: In a later analysis, parvovirus B19, influenza, CMV and Epstein-Barr virus appeared linked to several top co-occurrence clusters. Rarity marked most TCR sequences, yet some public TCRs occurred in many donors. The authors listed 150 to 200 TCR beta chains as cytomegalovirus-associated.

PCR amplification relied on 60 Vbeta primers (plus 13 Jbeta primers). Generated by immunoSEQ multiplex PCR, the TCRdb table keeps only in-frame clones and is missing some. This table holds approximately 88,000 clones, roughly 80% found once. This CDR3 spans 12 amino acids. From germline, CDR1 is SGHTA and CDR2 FQGTGA. J gave up 14 bases and V 5 bases, and 6 bases lay outside the gene matches. Sequenced material: PBMCs. This clonotype originated in a man over 45 in good health and CMV-seropositive. The chain has TRBV7-3 and TRBJ1-6; 7 bases agree with TRBD1. This CDR3 is CASSGDRVTLHF. DNA for the CDR3: TGTGCCAGCAGCGGAGACAGGGTAACCCTCCACTTT.